Following are 4 T cell receptor beta chains from one sample sequenced in a study of T cells in localized non-small cell lung cancer. Clones were sequenced by immunoSEQ multiplex PCR, and TCRdb holds only the in-frame ones, with some missing. Among about 78,000 clones, 70% to 90% were seen once, and the ten largest hold approximately 3%. This sample comprised peripheral blood, obtained before any cancer treatment. The receptors shown here come from a man between 40 and 75 years old with stage I lung adenocarcinoma.

The J gene is TRBJ2-5, the V gene TRBV7-3; no clear D gene. CDR3 length: 11 amino acids. V gave up 6 bases and J gave up 1 base, with 3 bases separating them. The germline V gene has CDR1 SGHTA and CDR2 FQGTGA. The CDR3 DNA sequence: TGTGCCAGCAGGTTCCAAGAGACCCAGTACTTC. It is translated as CASRFQETQYF.

The CDR3 spells CASSEATRVEQYF. The CDR3 coding sequence is TGTGCCAGCAGTGAAGCGACCCGGGTAGAGCAGTACTTC. The chain has TRBV6-1 and TRBJ2-7, with D unresolved. Germline values: CDR1 MNHNS, CDR2 SASEGT. CDR3 length equals 13 residues. Trimming took 0 bases from V and 7 from J, leaving 10 bases between them.

The chain combines TRBV29-1 with TRBJ2-3; TRBD2 matches at 8 bases. V trimming: 2 bases; J trimming: 3 bases; junction bases outside the gene matches: 10. CDR3 length: 16 residues. Looked up from germline, CDR1 is SQVTM and CDR2 is ANQGSEA. CDR3 nucleotide sequence: TGCAGCGTTGAATCAGGACTAGCCATGGGTACAGATACGCAGTATTTT. Translation: CSVESGLAMGTDTQYF.

The chain couples TRBV6-5 to TRBJ1-2; D ambiguous. This CDR3 contains 14 residues. Trimming left V 7 bases short and J 4 bases short, with 16 bases between. CDR1 is MNHEY, CDR2 SVGAGI, per germline. The CDR3 reads CASKPPGRIYGYTF. Here the CDR3 DNA reads TGTGCCAGCAAGCCACCCGGGCGCATCTATGGCTACACCTTC.